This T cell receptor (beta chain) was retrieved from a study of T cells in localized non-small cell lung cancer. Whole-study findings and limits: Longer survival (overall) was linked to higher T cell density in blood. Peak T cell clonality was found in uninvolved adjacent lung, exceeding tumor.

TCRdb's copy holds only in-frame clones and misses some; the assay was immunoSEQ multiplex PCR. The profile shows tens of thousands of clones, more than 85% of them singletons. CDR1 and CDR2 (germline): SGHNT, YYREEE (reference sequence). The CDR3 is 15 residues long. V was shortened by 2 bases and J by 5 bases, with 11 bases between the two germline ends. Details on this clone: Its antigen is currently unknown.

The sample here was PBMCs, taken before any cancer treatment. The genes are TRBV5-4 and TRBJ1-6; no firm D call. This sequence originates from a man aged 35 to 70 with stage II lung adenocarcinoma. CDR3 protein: CASSLGKANNSPLHF. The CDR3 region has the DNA TGTGCCAGCAGCTTAGGGAAAGCAAATAATTCACCCCTCCACTTT.